This T cell receptor beta chain was obtained from a study of cytomegalovirus exposure and HLA in healthy donors. Findings and limits, study-wide: The authors later linked a missense DCLRE1C variant to TCR beta V- and J-gene trimming. Some V segments (TRBV6-2 and TRBV6-3 among them) were excluded as indistinguishable. It has been reported that TCR beta sequences accurately predicted the HLA-A and HLA-B alleles of most subjects.

Trimming removed 5 bases from V and 5 bases from J; junction bases left unmatched: 9. Germline V gene data show CDR1 as LNHDA and CDR2 as SQIVND (reference sequence). This CDR3 comprises 15 residues. The PCR had 60 Vbeta and 13 Jbeta primers. Original handling: Some 11 million of the 75 million to 95 million unique TCR beta chains counted in a later analysis were shared. Data came from immunoSEQ multiplex PCR; TCRdb stores just in-frame clones and leaves some out. Clone size and V and J calls were adopted from that table, with D and trimming inferred from the DNA. Of 150,000 to 160,000 clones listed, roughly 72% are singletons. Worth noting for this clone: Its target is not known.

The receptor's source is a young man in good health and CMV-seronegative. What was sequenced was PBMCs. This chain links TRBV19 with TRBJ2-3; 8 nucleotides align to TRBD2. The CDR3: CASSPIAGTRDTQYF. The DNA for the CDR3 is TGTGCCAGTAGTCCTATAGCGGGGACCAGAGATACGCAGTATTTT.